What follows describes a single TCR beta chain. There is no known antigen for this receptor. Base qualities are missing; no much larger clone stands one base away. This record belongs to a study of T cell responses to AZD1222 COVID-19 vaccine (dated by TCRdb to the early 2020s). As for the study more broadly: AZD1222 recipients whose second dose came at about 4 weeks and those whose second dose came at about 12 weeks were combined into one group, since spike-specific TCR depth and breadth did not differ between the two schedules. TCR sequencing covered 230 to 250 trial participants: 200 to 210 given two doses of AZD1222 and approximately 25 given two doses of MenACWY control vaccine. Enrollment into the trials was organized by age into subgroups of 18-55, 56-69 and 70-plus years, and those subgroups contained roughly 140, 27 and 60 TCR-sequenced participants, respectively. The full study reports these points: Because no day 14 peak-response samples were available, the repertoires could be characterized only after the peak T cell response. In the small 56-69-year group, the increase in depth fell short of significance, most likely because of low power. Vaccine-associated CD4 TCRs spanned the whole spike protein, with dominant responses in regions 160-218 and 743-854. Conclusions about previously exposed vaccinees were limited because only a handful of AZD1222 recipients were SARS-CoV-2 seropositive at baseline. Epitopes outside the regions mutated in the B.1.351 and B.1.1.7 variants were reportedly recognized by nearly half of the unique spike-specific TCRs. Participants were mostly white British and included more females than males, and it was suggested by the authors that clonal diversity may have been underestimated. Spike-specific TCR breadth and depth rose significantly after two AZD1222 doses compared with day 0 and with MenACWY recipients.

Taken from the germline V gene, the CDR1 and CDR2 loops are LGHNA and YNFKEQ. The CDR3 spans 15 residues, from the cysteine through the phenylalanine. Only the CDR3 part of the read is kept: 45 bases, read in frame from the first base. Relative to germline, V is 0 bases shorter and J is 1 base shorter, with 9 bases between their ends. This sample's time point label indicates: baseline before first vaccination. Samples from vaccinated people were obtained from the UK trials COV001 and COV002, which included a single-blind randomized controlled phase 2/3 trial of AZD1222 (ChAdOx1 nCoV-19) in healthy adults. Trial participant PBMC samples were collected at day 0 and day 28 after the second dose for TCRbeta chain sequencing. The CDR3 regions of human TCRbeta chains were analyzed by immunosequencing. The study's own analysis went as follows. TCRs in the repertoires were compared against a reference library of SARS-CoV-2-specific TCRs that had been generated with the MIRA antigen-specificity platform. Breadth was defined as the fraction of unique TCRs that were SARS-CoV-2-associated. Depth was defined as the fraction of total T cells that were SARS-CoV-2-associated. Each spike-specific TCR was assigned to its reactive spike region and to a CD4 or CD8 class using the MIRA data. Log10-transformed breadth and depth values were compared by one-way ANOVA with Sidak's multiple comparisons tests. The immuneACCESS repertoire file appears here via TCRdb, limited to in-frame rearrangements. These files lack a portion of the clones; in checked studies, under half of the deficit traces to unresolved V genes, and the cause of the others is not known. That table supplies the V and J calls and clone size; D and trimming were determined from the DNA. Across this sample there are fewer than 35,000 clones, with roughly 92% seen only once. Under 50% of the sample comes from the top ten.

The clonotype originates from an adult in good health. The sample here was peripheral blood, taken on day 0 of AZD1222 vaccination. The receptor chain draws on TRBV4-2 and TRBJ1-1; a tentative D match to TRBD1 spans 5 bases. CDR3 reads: CASSQDQGPNTEAFF. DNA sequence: TGTGCCAGCAGCCAAGACCAGGGACCGAACACTGAAGCTTTCTTT.